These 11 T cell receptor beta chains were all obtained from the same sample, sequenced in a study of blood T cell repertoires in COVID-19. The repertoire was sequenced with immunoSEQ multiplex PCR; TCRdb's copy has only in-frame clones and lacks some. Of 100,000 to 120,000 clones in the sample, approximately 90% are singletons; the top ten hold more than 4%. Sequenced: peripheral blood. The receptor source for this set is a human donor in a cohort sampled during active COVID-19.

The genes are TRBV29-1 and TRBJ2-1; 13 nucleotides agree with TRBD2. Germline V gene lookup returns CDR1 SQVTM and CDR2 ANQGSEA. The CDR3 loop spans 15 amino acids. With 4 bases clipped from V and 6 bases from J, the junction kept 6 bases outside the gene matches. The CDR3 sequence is CSVGMTSGGRNEQFF. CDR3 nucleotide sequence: TGCAGCGTTGGAATGACTAGCGGGGGGCGCAATGAGCAGTTCTTC.

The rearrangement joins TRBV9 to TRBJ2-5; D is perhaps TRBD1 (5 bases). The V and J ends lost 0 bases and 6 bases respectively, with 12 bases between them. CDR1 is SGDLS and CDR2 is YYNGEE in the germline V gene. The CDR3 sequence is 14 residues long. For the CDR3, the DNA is TGTGCCAGCAGCGTAGGTTCAGGGCTGCAGACCCAGTACTTC. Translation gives CASSVGSGLQTQYF.

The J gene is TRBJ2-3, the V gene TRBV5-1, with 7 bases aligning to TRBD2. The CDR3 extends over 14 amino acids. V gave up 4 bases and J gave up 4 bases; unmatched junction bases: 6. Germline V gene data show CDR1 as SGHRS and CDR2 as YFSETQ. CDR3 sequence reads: CASSTGLPSDTQYF. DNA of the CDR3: TGCGCCAGCAGCACGGGACTACCCTCAGATACGCAGTATTTT.

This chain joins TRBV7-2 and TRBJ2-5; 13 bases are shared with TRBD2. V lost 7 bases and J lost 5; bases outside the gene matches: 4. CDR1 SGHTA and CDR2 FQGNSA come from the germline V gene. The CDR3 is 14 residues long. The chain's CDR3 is CASNLLAGGETQYF. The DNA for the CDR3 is TGTGCCAGCAACCTACTAGCGGGAGGGGAGACCCAGTACTTC.

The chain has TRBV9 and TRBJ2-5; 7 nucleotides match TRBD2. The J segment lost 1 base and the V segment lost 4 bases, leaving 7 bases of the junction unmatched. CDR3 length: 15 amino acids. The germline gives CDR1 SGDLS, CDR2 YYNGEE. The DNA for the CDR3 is TGTGCCAGCAGCCCAGCAGCGGGGAGCCAAGAGACCCAGTACTTC. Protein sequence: CASSPAAGSQETQYF.

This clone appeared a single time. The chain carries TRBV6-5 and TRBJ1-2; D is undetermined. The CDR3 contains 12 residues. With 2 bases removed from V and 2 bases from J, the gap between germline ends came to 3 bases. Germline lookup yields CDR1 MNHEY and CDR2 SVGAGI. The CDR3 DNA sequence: TGTGCCAGCAGTTACGAGAACTATGGCTACACCTTC. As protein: CASSYENYGYTF.

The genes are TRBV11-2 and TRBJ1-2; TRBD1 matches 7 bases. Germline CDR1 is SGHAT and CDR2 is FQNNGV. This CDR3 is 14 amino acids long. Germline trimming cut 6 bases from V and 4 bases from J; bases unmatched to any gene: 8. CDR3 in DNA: TGTGCCAGCAGAATAACAGGGGTAACCTATGGCTACACCTTC. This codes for CASRITGVTYGYTF.

As DNA, the CDR3 is TGTGCCGGGGTCGGGAGCGTGAACACTGAAGCTTTCTTT. Its protein product is CAGVGSVNTEAFF. The rearrangement uses TRBV28 and TRBJ1-1; no firm D call. Germline CDR1 is MDHEN and CDR2 is SYDVKM. CDR3 length equals 13 residues. Trimming stripped 11 bases from V and 0 bases from J, with 13 bases between.

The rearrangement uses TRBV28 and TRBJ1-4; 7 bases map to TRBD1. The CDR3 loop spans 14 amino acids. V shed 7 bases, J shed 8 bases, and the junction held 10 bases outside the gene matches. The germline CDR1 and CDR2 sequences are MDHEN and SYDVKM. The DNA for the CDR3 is TGTGCCAGCACCTTAGGGGGCAGGGGCGAAAAACTGTTTTTT. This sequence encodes CASTLGGRGEKLFF.

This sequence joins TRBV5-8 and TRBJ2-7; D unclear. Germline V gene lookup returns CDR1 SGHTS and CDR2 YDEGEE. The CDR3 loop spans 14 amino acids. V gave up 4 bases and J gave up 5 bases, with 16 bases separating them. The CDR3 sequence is CASSPLRATHEQYF. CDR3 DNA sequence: TGTGCCAGCAGCCCCCTTCGAGCGACGCACGAGCAGTACTTC.

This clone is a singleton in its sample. The CDR3 DNA reads TGTGCCAGCAGTTACTCCCGGACTAACTCCTACAATGAGCAGTTCTTC. Encoded protein: CASSYSRTNSYNEQFF. The chain uses TRBV6-5 and TRBJ2-1; possibly TRBD2 for D (6 bases). Germline V lookup: CDR1 MNHEY, CDR2 SVGAGI. V dropped 0 bases and J dropped 0 bases, with 9 bases sitting between them. The CDR3 is made up of 16 amino acids.